What follows describes a single TCR beta chain. A junction boundary mismatches the germline segment, possibly from a read error. The entry originates in a study of blood T cells in healthy people across ages. Germline CDR1 reads SGHAT; CDR2 reads FQNNGV. This CDR3 has 18 residues. It was with a sample-barcoded 5' primer and a J-beta primer mix that a second PCR of roughly 7 to 12 cycles was run. Every cDNA molecule carried a tag from a template-switch adaptor bearing 12 random nucleotides. From the 5' RACE reads, TCRdb called clonotypes with MiXCR, one entry per CDR3 protein. The repertoire holds around 1,800,000 distinct CDR3 sequences, with more than 35% as singletons.

The sequence came from a human donor in good health. This chain uses TRBV11-2 with TRBJ2-1; 10 bases agree with TRBD2. Sequencing used blood. Here the CDR3 DNA reads TGCGCCAGCAGCCCGAGGGGGCTAGCGGGGGTGCTCTACAATGAGCAGTTCTTC. Encoded protein: CASSPRGLAGVLYNEQFF. Looking up the rest from reference TRBV11-2 and TRBJ2-1 gives the full variable domain: EAGVAQSPRYKIIEKRQSVAFWCNPISGHATLYWYQQILGQGPKLLIQFQNNGVVDDSQLPKDRFSAERLKGVDSTLKIQPAKLEDSAVYLCASSPRGLAGVLYNEQFFGPGTRLTVL.